Listed here are 9 T cell receptor beta chains from one sample, sequenced in a study of early T cells in non-severe SARS-CoV-2 infection. TCRdb fed the 5' RACE reads into MiXCR, producing one record per CDR3 protein. Of just over 70,000 distinct CDR3 sequences in the sample, around 13% were seen once. The specimen sequenced was whole blood. These receptor sequences come from an adult who was a healthcare worker with PCR-confirmed SARS-CoV-2 infection or an uninfected control (not recorded which).

This clonotype was seen repeatedly, ten times or more. The CDR3 coding sequence is TGTGCCAGCAGCCCTGGGGGTACCACTGAAGCTTTCTTT. This translates into CASSPGGTTEAFF. The chain couples TRBV27 to TRBJ1-1; TRBD1 is a possible D gene (5 bases). Germline-derived CDR1 and CDR2 are MNHEY and SMNVEV (reference sequence). V gave up 6 bases and J gave up 4 bases, with 12 bases separating them. The CDR3 loop spans 13 amino acids.

The genes are TRBV29-1 and TRBJ2-5; D is possibly TRBD1 (5 bases). Germline-derived CDR1 and CDR2 are SQVTM and ANQGSEA. This CDR3 contains 13 residues. The germline V and J ends were trimmed by 7 bases and 2 bases, with 14 bases remaining between them. CDR3 loop: CSATIRQQETQYF. For the CDR3, the DNA is TGCAGCGCAACTATAAGACAGCAAGAGACCCAGTACTTC.

This chain links TRBV6-5 with TRBJ1-3; TRBD1 is a possible D gene (5 bases). The germline CDR1 and CDR2 sequences are MNHEY and SVGAGI. Trimming pared 0 bases from V and 0 bases from J, leaving 9 bases between. There are 16 residues in the CDR3. DNA for the CDR3: TGTGCCAGCAGTTACTCGGAGGGGTTCTCTGGAAACACCATATATTTT. This sequence encodes CASSYSEGFSGNTIYF.

There are a few counts of this clonotype. A much larger clone lies a single base off, so this may be a read error. The chain joins TRBV9 to TRBJ2-3; the D gene is possibly TRBD2 (5 bases). The V gene's germline CDR1 is SGDLS and CDR2 YYNGEE. This CDR3 is 14 amino acids long. CDR3 sequence (DNA): TGTGCCAGCGGCGTAGATGGTAGCGTAGATACGCAGTATTTT. It encodes CASGVDGSVDTQYF.

The CDR3 loop is CATTEAGELFF. In DNA form, the CDR3 reads TGTGCCACCACAGAAGCCGGGGAGCTGTTTTTT. This chain joins TRBV10-3 and TRBJ2-2; D unclear. The length of the CDR3 is 11 residues. V was cut by 10 bases and J by 6 bases, with 9 bases left in between. Germline V gives CDR1 ENHRY, CDR2 SYGVKD.

This clonotype was counted ten times or more. This chain connects TRBV11-2 to TRBJ2-1, with D possibly matching TRBD2 (5 bases). V was cut by 6 bases and J by 7 bases, with 13 bases left in between. The CDR3 extends over 13 amino acids. Germline V gene sequence: CDR1 SGHAT, CDR2 FQNNGV. The CDR3 DNA reads as TGTGCCAGCAGTCACCGGAGGCGAAATGAGCAGTTCTTC. Its protein is CASSHRRRNEQFF.

This clonotype was found a few times. CDR3 bases: TGTGCCAGCAGTAGTATTAGCTACAATGAGCAGTTCTTC. This encodes CASSSISYNEQFF. The V call is TRBV12-3 or TRBV12-4, the J call TRBJ2-1; D remains ambiguous. V was clipped by 5 bases and J by 3 bases, with 8 bases between them. There are 13 residues in the CDR3.

This clonotype was picked up a small number of times. This rearrangement joins TRBV7-6 to TRBJ1-5, with D perhaps matching TRBD1 (6 bases). CDR3 length equals 15 residues. V lost 3 bases to trimming and J lost 0 bases, with 9 bases between them. Germline V CDR1 and CDR2: SGHVS, FNYEAQ. CDR3 coding DNA: TGTGCCAGCAGCTTGGGGGGGGCTAGCAATCAGCCCCAGCATTTT. Translation gives CASSLGGASNQPQHF.

This clonotype was found many times. The genes are TRBV20-1 and TRBJ2-4; weak D call: TRBD2 (5 bases). The CDR3 has 15 amino acids. Looked up from germline, CDR1 is DFQATT and CDR2 is SNEGSKA (reference sequence). Trimming took off 1 base at V and 7 bases at J, with 17 bases between the two ends. CDR3 amino acids: CSARAPEGGGNIQYF. Written as DNA, the CDR3 is TGCAGTGCTAGAGCCCCTGAAGGAGGAGGCAACATTCAGTACTTC.